This T cell receptor (beta chain) was recorded in a study of cytotoxic CD8 clonotypes in ibrutinib-treated CLL. About the research overall: Of a cohort that held some eleven relapsed/refractory and roughly 14 treatment-naive patients, about 18 were IGHV unmutated. Study observations and caveats: At progression, clonality fell back toward baseline after rising at ibrutinib response. While tracking circulating CD8+ T-cell counts, baseline clonality exceeded that of age-matched healthy donors.

The method was immunoSEQ multiplex PCR; TCRdb's version includes in-frame clones alone and lacks a portion of them. The profile covers about 160,000 clones, with 81% appearing a single time and roughly 1.9% taken by the ten largest. Points on this clone: Its antigen is unknown.

The material sequenced was PBMCs, taken after 12 months of ibrutinib treatment. The TCR originated in a human donor with chronic lymphocytic leukemia.

The CDR3 nucleotides read TGTGCCAGCTCACCCTCGAGGGAGACTGAAGCTTTCTTT. It codes for CASSPSRETEAFF. The chain joins TRBV18 to TRBJ1-1; D is ambiguous. V lost 3 bases, J lost 5 bases, and 10 bases lay in between. The germline V gene encodes CDR1 KGHSH and CDR2 LQKENI. CDR3 length equals 13 residues.